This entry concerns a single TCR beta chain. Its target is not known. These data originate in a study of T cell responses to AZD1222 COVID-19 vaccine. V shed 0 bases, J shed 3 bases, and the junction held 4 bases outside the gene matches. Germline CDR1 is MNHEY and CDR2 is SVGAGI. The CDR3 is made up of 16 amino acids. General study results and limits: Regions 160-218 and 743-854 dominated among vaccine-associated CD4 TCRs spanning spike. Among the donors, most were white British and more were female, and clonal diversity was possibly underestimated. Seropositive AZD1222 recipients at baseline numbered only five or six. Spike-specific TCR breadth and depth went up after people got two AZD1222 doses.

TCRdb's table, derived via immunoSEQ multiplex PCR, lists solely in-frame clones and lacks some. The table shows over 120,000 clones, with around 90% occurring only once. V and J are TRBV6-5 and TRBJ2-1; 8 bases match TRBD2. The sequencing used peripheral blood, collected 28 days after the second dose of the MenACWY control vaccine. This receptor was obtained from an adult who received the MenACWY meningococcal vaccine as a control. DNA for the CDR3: TGTGCCAGCAGTTACTCCTCCGGGACTAGCTACAATGAGCAGTTCTTC. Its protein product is CASSYSSGTSYNEQFF.